What follows describes a single T cell receptor (beta chain). Germline lookup yields CDR1 LNHDA and CDR2 SQIVND (reference sequence). V shed 6 bases and J 5 bases; nucleotides not matched to a gene: 5. The CDR3 is 13 residues long. The sample originates from a study of blood T cell repertoires in COVID-19. Study-level background: The study drew acute and convalescent COVID-19 samples from the United States, Italy and Spain. PBMCs, B-cell-depleted T cells, or T cells were the source of the cDNA or gDNA that made up the material.

This table comes from immunoSEQ multiplex PCR, and its TCRdb copy is limited to in-frame clones, with some not included. The sample includes 40,000 to 55,000 clones, around 85% seen only once; the top ten take around 4.5%. The TCR comes from a man in his fifties or sixties with active COVID-19. Material for sequencing was peripheral blood. The rearrangement links TRBV19 to TRBJ1-1; TRBD1 matches at 8 bases. CDR3 region: CASSPDRVTEAFF. CDR3 nucleotide sequence: TGTGCCAGTAGCCCGGACAGGGTGACTGAAGCTTTCTTT.